The 21 T cell receptor beta chains in this list originate from one sample, sequenced in a study of blood T cells in healthy people across ages. A second PCR of 7 to 11 cycles used a sample-barcoded 5' primer and a J-beta primer mix. One entry per CDR3 protein, called by TCRdb with MiXCR from the 5' RACE reads. The data hold around 1,000,000 distinct CDR3 sequences, with roughly 24% observed a single time. Another study also made use of these data, one on T cells of mothers and their children.

Sequenced input: blood. These receptor sequences come from a girl aged 2-9 years in good health.

In its sample, this clonotype was seen a few times. The rearrangement links TRBV4-3 to TRBJ2-1, with TRBD2 matching 8 bases. The last part of the DNA fits TRBJ2-7 better; the J call may be wrong. CDR1 and CDR2 (germline): LGHNA, YSLEER. The CDR3 spans 15 residues. The CDR3 here is CASSQDYGGGYEQYF. The CDR3 nucleotides are TGCGCCAGCAGCCAAGATTACGGGGGGGGCTACGAGCAGTACTTC.

This clonotype was seen a handful of times. V usage is TRBV7-2 and J usage is TRBJ1-5; 7 bases fit TRBD1. The ends lost 1 base at V and 0 bases at J; junction bases unmatched: 3. The CDR3 extends over 16 amino acids. Looked up from germline, CDR1 is SGHTA and CDR2 is FQGNSA. The CDR3 loop is CASSLGQGYSNQPQHF. In DNA, the CDR3 is TGTGCCAGCAGCTTAGGACAGGGATATAGCAATCAGCCCCAGCATTTT.

V usage is TRBV29-1 and J usage is TRBJ1-2; D remains ambiguous. Germline V gene lookup returns CDR1 SQVTM and CDR2 ANQGSEA. This CDR3 is 13 amino acids long. The V end lost 6 bases, the J end lost 7 bases, and 18 bases lay between the germline ends. Here the CDR3 reads CSVLLPFNGGYTF. The DNA of the CDR3 is TGCAGCGTCCTACTACCATTTAATGGTGGCTACACCTTC. The variable domain in full, completed from reference TRBV29-1 and TRBJ1-2, reads SAVISQKPSRDICQRGTSLTIQCQVDSQVTMMFWYRQQPGQSLTLIATANQGSEATYESGFVIDKFPISRPNLTFSTLTVSNMSPEDSSIYLCSVLLPFNGGYTFGSGTRLTVV.

V is TRBV9 and J is TRBJ1-6; D gene ambiguous. CDR1 is SGDLS, CDR2 YYNGEE, per germline. Trimming shortened V by 0 bases and J by 7 bases, and 20 bases separated the two germline ends. This CDR3 is built from 18 residues. CDR3 sequence (DNA): TGTGCCAGCAGCGTAGCTCCCCCCCACGGCGGAATCAATTCACCCCTCCACTTT. It codes for CASSVAPPHGGINSPLHF.

V and J are TRBV6-6 and TRBJ2-7, with a tentative D call TRBD2 (6 bases). Deletions cut 9 bases from V and 1 base from J, with 16 bases between. In germline, CDR1 is MNHNY, CDR2 SVGAGI (reference sequence). The CDR3 totals 14 residues. CDR3: CASLPGLISYEQYF. The CDR3 DNA reads as TGTGCCAGTCTACCGGGACTCATATCCTACGAGCAGTACTTC.

This chain connects TRBV12-3 or TRBV12-4 to TRBJ2-5, with TRBD1 matching 7 bases. This CDR3 is built from 16 residues. The J segment lost 0 bases and the V segment lost 6 bases, leaving 10 bases of the junction unmatched. CDR3 in amino acids: CASSRAQGQYQETQYF. The DNA for the CDR3 is TGTGCCAGCAGCCGAGCACAGGGACAGTACCAAGAGACCCAGTACTTC.

This clonotype has ten or more counts. V is TRBV28 and J is TRBJ2-7; D is uncertain. V lost 5 bases and J lost 0, with 11 bases in between. The CDR3 extends over 14 amino acids. The germline V gene has CDR1 MDHEN and CDR2 SYDVKM. The CDR3 reads CASSPDRSSYEQYF. CDR3 bases: TGTGCCAGCAGTCCCGACCGGAGCTCCTACGAGCAGTACTTC.

The chain carries TRBV20-1 and TRBJ2-1; TRBD2 might be the D (5 bases). V lost 5 bases and J lost 8, with 16 bases in between. CDR1 and CDR2 (germline): DFQATT, SNEGSKA (reference sequence). This CDR3 spans 13 amino acids. As DNA, the CDR3 is TGCAGTGCTTACCTTGGGCCGAGGGATGAGCAGTTCTTC. Translation gives CSAYLGPRDEQFF.

This clonotype has more than one count but fewer than ten. V gene TRBV7-9 combines with J gene TRBJ2-5; either TRBD1 or TRBD2 may fit D (5 bases each). The J call may be in error: the DNA end matches TRBJ2-1 better. The CDR3 covers 14 residues. Looked up from germline, CDR1 is SEHNR and CDR2 is FQNEAQ (reference sequence). As DNA, the CDR3 is TGTGCCAGCAGCCCGGGGCGTTTGTCTGGGGAGCAGTTCTTC. It is translated as CASSPGRLSGEQFF.

The sample holds one count of this clonotype. The chain couples TRBV7-2 to TRBJ1-4; weak D call: TRBD1 (5 bases). V gave up 1 base and J gave up 8 bases, with 11 bases separating them. The CDR3 length is 14 residues. The germline CDR1 and CDR2 sequences are SGHTA and FQGNSA. Written as DNA, the CDR3 is TGTGCCAGCAGCTTAGTTTGGGACGGGGAAAAACTGTTTTTT. Protein: CASSLVWDGEKLFF. The full variable domain, its missing parts supplied by reference TRBV7-2 and TRBJ1-4, is GAGVSQSPSNKVTEKGKDVELRCDPISGHTALYWYRQSLGQGLEFLIYFQGNSAPDKSGLPSDRFSAERTGGSVSTLTIQRTQQEDSAVYLCASSLVWDGEKLFFGSGTQLSVL.

This clonotype was seen more than once but under ten times. This chain joins TRBV7-2 and TRBJ2-3, with unresolved D. V was trimmed by 4 bases and J by 6 bases, leaving 8 bases between them. Germline V gene lookup returns CDR1 SGHTA and CDR2 FQGNSA. The CDR3 runs to 12 residues. In DNA, the CDR3 is TGTGCCAGCAGCTACACCGGGGATACGCAGTATTTT. Encoded protein: CASSYTGDTQYF.

This clonotype was seen a handful of times. The V and J genes are TRBV4-3 and TRBJ1-3; D unclear. CDR3 length: 15 residues. The V end was cut by 0 bases, the J end by 4 bases, with 10 bases between. Germline assignment: CDR1 LGHNA and CDR2 YSLEER. This CDR3 reads CASSQELHLGNTIYF. CDR3 bases: TGCGCCAGCAGCCAAGAATTACACCTGGGAAACACCATATATTTT.

This clonotype has only a few counts. The V and J genes are TRBV6-6 and TRBJ1-2; D is perhaps TRBD1 (5 bases). CDR1 and CDR2 from the germline V gene are MNHNY and SVGAGI (reference sequence). The CDR3 contains 13 residues. The V end lost 3 bases, the J end lost 5 bases, and 10 bases lay between the germline ends. CDR3: CASSYGGSYGYTF. In DNA, the CDR3 is TGTGCCAGCAGTTATGGGGGGTCTTATGGCTACACCTTC.

The chain joins TRBV6-2 or TRBV6-3 to TRBJ2-4; D perhaps matches TRBD1 (6 bases). V was shortened by 6 bases and J by 6 bases, with 12 bases between the two germline ends. Looked up from germline, CDR1 is MNHEY and CDR2 is SVGEGT. The CDR3 is made up of 13 amino acids. CDR3 residues: CASSRSQGNIQYF. DNA of the CDR3: TGTGCCAGCAGCCGGTCACAGGGAAACATTCAGTACTTC.

The chain couples TRBV20-1 to TRBJ2-7, with D uncertain. In germline, CDR1 is DFQATT, CDR2 SNEGSKA (reference sequence). V lost 0 bases and J 3 bases, leaving 18 bases between the germline ends. There are 16 residues in the CDR3. DNA for the CDR3: TGCAGTGCTAGAGATCCGACCCATGGGTCTCTCTACGAGCAGTACTTC. Translation: CSARDPTHGSLYEQYF.

This clonotype was detected only a few times. The J gene is TRBJ1-5, the V gene TRBV6-1; 7 bases map to TRBD1. Germline-derived CDR1 and CDR2 are MNHNS and SASEGT. This CDR3 has 14 amino acids. The ends lost 7 bases at V and 6 bases at J; junction bases unmatched: 9. CDR3 sequence reads: CASKISQGGQPQHF. DNA of the CDR3: TGTGCCAGCAAAATTAGCCAGGGGGGTCAGCCCCAGCATTTT.

Here the CDR3 DNA reads TGTGCCAGCAGCTTCCGGGACAGGCTCCGCGAGCAGTACTTC. It specifies CASSFRDRLREQYF. V and J are TRBV21-1 and TRBJ2-5; the table's D call, TRBD1, has no DNA check behind it. With the DNA end fitting TRBJ2-7 better, the J assignment may be wrong. TRBV21-1 has pseudogene status. The CDR3 is 14 residues long.

The chain carries TRBV28 and TRBJ1-2; D gene uncertain. Trimming removed 2 bases from V and 0 bases from J, with 7 bases in between. The CDR3 contains 14 residues. CDR1 is MDHEN and CDR2 is SYDVKM in the germline V gene. The CDR3 is CASSLLETNYGYTF. The CDR3 bases are TGTGCCAGCAGTTTACTCGAGACTAACTATGGCTACACCTTC.

V is TRBV7-9 and J is TRBJ2-5; 9 positions agree with TRBD1. Germline CDR1 SEHNR, CDR2 FQNEAQ (reference sequence). This CDR3 region has 16 residues. J lost 8 bases, V lost 5 bases, and 15 bases had no gene match. The CDR3 region has the DNA TGTGCCAGCAGCATATCCGGGACAGGGCTCTTGCAAACCCAGTACTTC. It yields the protein CASSISGTGLLQTQYF.

The CDR3 loop reads CASSETGGLDEQYF. CDR3 in DNA: TGTGCCAGCAGCGAGACAGGGGGCCTCGACGAGCAGTACTTC. This chain connects TRBV6-1 to TRBJ2-7; TRBD1 agrees at 10 bases. Germline CDR1 reads MNHNS; CDR2 reads SASEGT. The junction had 7 bases not matched to a gene; V was cut back by 6 bases and J by 5 bases. This CDR3 has 14 residues.

This clonotype was found a few times. The chain employs TRBV28 and TRBJ2-5, with TRBD1 as a possible D gene (6 bases). Gene TRBJ2-7 matches the end of the DNA better, so the J call may be wrong. CDR3 length: 16 residues. CDR1 MDHEN and CDR2 SYDVKM come from the germline V gene. The CDR3 nucleotides read TGTGCCAGCAGTTTTGAGCTACAGGGCCTATCCTACGAGCAGTACTTC. It translates to CASSFELQGLSYEQYF.